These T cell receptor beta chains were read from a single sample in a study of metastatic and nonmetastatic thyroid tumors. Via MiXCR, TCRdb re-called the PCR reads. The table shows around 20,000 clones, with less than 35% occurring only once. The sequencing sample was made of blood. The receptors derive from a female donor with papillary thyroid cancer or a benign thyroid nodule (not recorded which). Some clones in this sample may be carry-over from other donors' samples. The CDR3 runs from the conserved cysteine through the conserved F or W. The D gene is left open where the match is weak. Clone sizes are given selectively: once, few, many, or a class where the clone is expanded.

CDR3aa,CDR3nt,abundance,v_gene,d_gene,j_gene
CAIKGFCGGRYF,TGCGCCATCAAAGGTTTCTGCGGGGGGAGGTATTTT,.,TRBV10-2,TRBD2,TRBJ2-3
CSARDSRAGTYEQYF,TGCAGTGCTAGAGATAGTCGGGCGGGGACCTACGAGCAGTACTTC,.,TRBV20-1,.,TRBJ2-7
CASSSQGYNEQFF,TGTGCCAGCAGCTCGCAGGGATACAATGAGCAGTTCTTC,once,TRBV7-8,.,TRBJ2-1
CASSGGQQLTNEKLFF,TGTGCCAGCAGTGGGGGACAGCAGCTAACTAATGAAAAACTGTTTTTT,many,TRBV6-1,TRBD1,TRBJ1-4
CASSLGGRNTEAFF,TGTGCCAGCAGCTTAGGAGGCAGGAACACTGAAGCTTTCTTT,.,TRBV7-8,.,TRBJ1-1
CASSYDGTGAYEQYF,TGTGCCAGCAGTTACGACGGGACAGGGGCCTACGAGCAGTACTTC,medium-sized,TRBV6-5,TRBD1,TRBJ2-7
CASSVGTSGGEETQYF,TGTGCCAGCAGCGTCGGGACTAGCGGGGGGGAAGAGACCCAGTACTTC,many,TRBV9,TRBD2,TRBJ2-5
CSATRGETEAFF,TGCAGTGCTACCAGGGGAGAGACTGAAGCTTTCTTT,medium-sized,TRBV20-1,.,TRBJ1-1
CASSPGLAGEGEQFF,TGTGCCAGCAGCCCAGGACTAGCGGGAGAGGGTGAGCAGTTCTTC,.,TRBV11-1,TRBD2,TRBJ2-1
CATSRDTLAGGPEDTQYF,TGTGCCACCAGCAGAGATACATTGGCGGGAGGGCCCGAAGATACGCAGTATTTT,.,TRBV15,TRBD2,TRBJ2-3